This T cell receptor beta chain was sequenced for a study of cytomegalovirus exposure and HLA in healthy donors (dated by TCRdb to the late 2010s). Regarding the complete study: According to an earlier analysis of a few hundred of the donors, about 179 million T cells yielded roughly 100 million unique TCR beta sequences and approximately 300 Gb of sequence data. The study combined high-throughput TCR immunosequencing, statistical association of individual TCRs with disease status, and machine learning to predict cytomegalovirus infection status. In a later genetic analysis, genome-wide SNP genotypes for about three fifths of the roughly 670 donors were used, and that subset was treated as a discovery cohort. Among 398 genotyped donors of the cohort, an average of approximately 240,000 unique TCR beta nucleotide sequences were sequenced per donor, roughly 20% of them non-productive. Besides the first cohort of roughly 660 subjects, a separate validation cohort made up of over 95 different subjects was used. All discovery cohort repertoires had been generated using a single sequencing platform. In the later analysis, no new phenotypic data were used to find candidate immune exposures; instead, reliance was placed on TCR beta sequences and their occurrence across donors. Typing coverage varied by locus: roughly 620-630 donors for A, B, C, DRB1 and DQB1; more than 500 for DQA1; about 570 for DPA1; about 450 for DPB1. Roughly 5 DR-DQ haplotypes were handled as single units for association and clustering, since linkage in the cohort was strong. The aim of the study was to test whether cataloging public T cell receptors could identify signatures of past pathogen exposure. Roughly 300 gigabases of sequencing data and 70 million to 100 million unique TCR sequences made up an early release that covered 500 to 700 HLA-typed donors. An earlier analysis of more than 450 of the donors used high-throughput TCR beta sequencing to judge whether each TCR beta V gene segment behaved as functional or pseudogenic. Among the roughly 430 genotyped donors, approximately 77% belonged to the genetic ancestry cluster associated with self-reported Caucasian donors. Class I and class II HLA loci were covered by the typing at four-digit resolution. Using immunosequencing, the study profiled T cell repertoires from 500 to 800 subjects and related those repertoires to cytomegalovirus serostatus. A later analysis re-examined previously published TCR beta repertoires from 610 or so donors and added high-resolution HLA genotyping to investigate patterns of TCR occurrence. Donor age, sex, ethnicity and CMV serostatus were collected together with the repertoire data. Overall study outcomes, separate from this receptor: In a later analysis, several top co-occurrence clusters were reported to appear linked to parvovirus B19, influenza, CMV and Epstein-Barr virus. The presence/absence analyses assumed that sequencing depth was roughly uniform across donors, and that assumption may not be true. Seventeen rarely observed V segments, including chromosome 9 orphons, were excluded from the earlier analysis of almost 600 of the donors because counts were too low. The only immune exposure information available for the cohort was CMV serostatus. Compared with the approximately 720-donor mean, donors in an Asian-associated ancestry cluster had fewer N-insertions in productive TCRs, according to a later genetic analysis. Linkage disequilibrium might explain the correlated functional status among segregating V segments, but an unknown experimental factor could not be excluded. In a later analysis, most CMV-associated TCR beta chains were found to appear HLA-restricted, with HLA associations seemingly driven largely by CMV exposure. In a later analysis, HLA-associated TCR beta chains showed more clonal expansion and lower generation probabilities than non-associated chains that were equally common. A later analysis associated 15,000 to 20,000 TCR beta sequences with specific HLA alleles at a false discovery rate of 0.05. The authors suggested that the approach could potentially be extended to other disease states and immunological phenotypes. Some IMGT-functional V segments, including TRBV6-2 and TRBV6-3, could not be told apart with the 87-base-pair reads, so those segments were excluded. Three of the identified cytomegalovirus-associated TCR beta chains were confirmed in vitro to be specific for cytomegalovirus antigens. Strong co-occurrence of HLA alleles, especially DR and DQ, made assigning TCR associations to individual alleles difficult. A cluster of highly shared sequence variants was judged likely to represent a technical artifact of the sequencing pipeline. A later genetic analysis associated a missense DCLRE1C variant with V-gene and J-gene trimming of TCR beta chains, and an independent cohort replicated the association. In a later analysis, TCR association rates were found to vary across HLA loci, with the most associated TCRs seen for DRB1 alleles and the fewest for HLA-C alleles. The study gave a list of around 170 TCR beta chains associated with cytomegalovirus. A further reported finding was that TCR beta sequences accurately predicted the HLA-A and HLA-B alleles for most subjects in the first cohort. HLA typing was unavailable for some donors at each locus, so association tests used only the typed subset. The classifier was reported to diagnose cytomegalovirus status with high specificity and sensitivity in both the original and validation cohorts. Most TCR sequences were seen in very few donors, while some public TCRs were found in many individuals. In an earlier analysis of 450 to 750 of the donors, most TCR beta V segments appeared in productive rearrangements about 87% or about 30% of the time, broadly matching IMGT annotations. Only TCR beta chains were sequenced in this cohort, and the absence of alpha or paired-chain data limited detectable features.

CDR3 length: 13 amino acids, cysteine to phenylalanine. Of the read, only the CDR3 DNA is kept; its 39 bases are in frame from base 1. V is shortened by 1 base, J by 5 bases, and the region joining them spans 8 bases. CDR1 and CDR2 are drawn from the germline V gene: SGHTA, FQGNSA. This clone was found a few times. What this receptor recognizes is not known. No qualities accompany the bases; no much larger clone lies one base away. Library preparation was by the immunoSEQ multiplex PCR assay. A mixture of 60 forward primers for TCR Vbeta segments and 13 reverse primers for TCR Jbeta segments was used in the multiplex PCR. The CDR3 region of rearranged TCR beta genes was amplified from genomic DNA by a multiplex PCR assay. The amplified TCR beta libraries were sequenced on the Illumina HiSeq System as 87-base-pair reads. Per the original workflow: A later analysis counted about 80 million unique TCR beta chains across the approximately 700 repertoires, and some 11 million of these chains were shared by at least two donors. A nearest-neighbor algorithm error-corrected the raw reads and collapsed the reads into unique sequences, merging closely related sequences to remove PCR and sequencing errors. CDR3 sequences were aligned to IMGT reference sequences to assign V, D and J gene segments. For a sequence to be retained, a match of at least six nucleotides was required to both a V gene segment and a J gene segment. A rearrangement counted as productive if the CDR3 had no stop codons and remained in frame with V and J, and every other rearrangement counted as non-productive. Following IMGT convention, CDR3 was defined as the stretch from the second conserved V-encoded cysteine to the conserved J-encoded phenylalanine. The earlier analysis of about 570 of the donors excluded any sequence lacking an unambiguous match to a single V gene segment. In an earlier analysis of approximately 590 of the donors, V segments were called functional above 56.7% productive rearrangements and were called segregating when the between-donor standard deviation exceeded 5%. A statistical classification framework was developed to diagnose cytomegalovirus status using the catalog of TCR beta chain sequences. In a later analysis, TCR nucleotide sequences were compared against IMGT/GENE-DB human TR gene sequences so that V and J genes could be assigned. The TCRdist pipeline was used in a later analysis to assign CDR3 sequences and most-parsimonious VDJ recombination scenarios. In a later analysis, every TCR beta chain was defined by the combination of its CDR3 amino acid sequence and its V-gene family, and reads without a unique V-gene family were dropped. To address suspected cross-contamination and a sequencing artifact, a later analysis removed around 590 highly shared, low-generation-probability nucleotide sequences. In a later analysis, a clonal expansion index was calculated for each public chain from normalized within-repertoire ranks of inferred template counts. In a later analysis, generation probabilities were computed using a VDJ recombination model fitted to out-of-frame rearrangements, and the results were checked against IGoR. A later analysis scored TCR-TCR, TCR-HLA and TCR-CMV co-occurrence with hypergeometric tests, applying a repertoire-size bias correction to TCR pairs. False discovery rates were estimated in a later analysis by permuting HLA or CMV assignments 20 times. In a later analysis, co-occurring TCRs were grouped with DBSCAN, and TCRdist sequence similarity was added when clustering was performed within HLA-allele-positive subsets. Repertoires with fewer than 30,000 or more than 120,000 public chains were left out of co-occurrence clustering, as were about five repertoires with anomalous nucleotide sharing. TCRdb provides this immuneACCESS table in a form limited to in-frame rearrangements. Some clones are lacking; in checked studies, under half of them reflect an unresolved V gene, and why the rest are absent is not known. V and J calls and clone size are copied from that table; D and trimming were computed from the DNA. This sample comprises about 200,000 clones, 82% of them detected only once. The ten most abundant clones make up roughly 0.097% of the sample.

In total, 630 or so healthy bone marrow donors made up the cohort. At the time of sampling, every cohort member was nominally healthy, though immune exposures that went unrecorded were likely present. The donor tested CMV seronegative and was one of the 352 seronegative cohort members. Every donor gave a peripheral blood sample, and the peripheral blood mononuclear cells from that sample were used for TCR beta sequencing. The Qiagen DNeasy Blood Extraction Kit was used to extract genomic DNA from the blood cell samples. The receptor was isolated from a boy aged 2 to 10 in good health and CMV-seronegative. The sequenced material came from PBMCs. The chain links TRBV7-2 with TRBJ1-2; perhaps TRBD1 is the D gene, with 5 bases matching. The bases read TGTGCCAGCAGCTTAGGGGGCTGGTATGGCTACACCTTC. Translated, it gives CASSLGGWYGYTF. The full variable domain, with segments outside the CDR3 supplied by the reference TRBV7-2 and TRBJ1-2 proteins, appears as GAGVSQSPSNKVTEKGKDVELRCDPISGHTALYWYRQSLGQGLEFLIYFQGNSAPDKSGLPSDRFSAERTGGSVSTLTIQRTQQEDSAVYLCASSLGGWYGYTFGSGTRLTVV.